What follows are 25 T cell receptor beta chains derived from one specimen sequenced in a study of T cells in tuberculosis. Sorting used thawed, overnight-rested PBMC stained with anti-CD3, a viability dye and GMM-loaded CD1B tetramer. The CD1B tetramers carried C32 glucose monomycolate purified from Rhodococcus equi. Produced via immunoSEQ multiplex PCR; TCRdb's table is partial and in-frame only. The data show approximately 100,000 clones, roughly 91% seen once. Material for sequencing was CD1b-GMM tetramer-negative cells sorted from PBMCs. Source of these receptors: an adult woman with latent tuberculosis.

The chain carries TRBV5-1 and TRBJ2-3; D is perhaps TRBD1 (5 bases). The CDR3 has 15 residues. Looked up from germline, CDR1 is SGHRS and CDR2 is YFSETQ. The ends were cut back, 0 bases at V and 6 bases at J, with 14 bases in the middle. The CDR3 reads CASSLVAAKGDTQYF. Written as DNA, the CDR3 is TGCGCCAGCAGCTTGGTGGCAGCCAAGGGGGATACGCAGTATTTT.

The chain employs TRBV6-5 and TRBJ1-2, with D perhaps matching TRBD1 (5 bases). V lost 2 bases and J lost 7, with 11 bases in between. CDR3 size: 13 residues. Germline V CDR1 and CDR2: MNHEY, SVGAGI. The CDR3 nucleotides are TGTGCCAGCAGTTACCCCGGGGGGGGTGGCTACACCTTC. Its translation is CASSYPGGGGYTF.

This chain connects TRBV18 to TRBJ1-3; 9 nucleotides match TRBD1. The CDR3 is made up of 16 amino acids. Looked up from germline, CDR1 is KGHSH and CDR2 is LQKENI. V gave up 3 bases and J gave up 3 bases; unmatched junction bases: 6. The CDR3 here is CASSPLGQGLGNTIYF. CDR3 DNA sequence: TGTGCCAGCTCACCGCTCGGACAGGGGCTTGGAAACACCATATATTTT.

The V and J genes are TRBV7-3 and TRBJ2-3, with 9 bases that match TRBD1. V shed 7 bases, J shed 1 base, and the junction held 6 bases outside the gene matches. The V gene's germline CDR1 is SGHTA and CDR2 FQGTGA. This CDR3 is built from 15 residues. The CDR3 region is CASNQQGAGTDTQYF. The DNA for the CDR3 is TGTGCCAGCAACCAACAGGGGGCCGGCACAGATACGCAGTATTTT.

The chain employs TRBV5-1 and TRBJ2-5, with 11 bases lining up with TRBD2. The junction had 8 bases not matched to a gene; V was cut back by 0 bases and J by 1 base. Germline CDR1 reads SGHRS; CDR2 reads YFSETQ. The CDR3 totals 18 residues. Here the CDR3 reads CASSLGSLAGGSQETQYF. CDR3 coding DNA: TGCGCCAGCAGCTTGGGTTCCCTAGCGGGGGGTTCCCAAGAGACCCAGTACTTC.

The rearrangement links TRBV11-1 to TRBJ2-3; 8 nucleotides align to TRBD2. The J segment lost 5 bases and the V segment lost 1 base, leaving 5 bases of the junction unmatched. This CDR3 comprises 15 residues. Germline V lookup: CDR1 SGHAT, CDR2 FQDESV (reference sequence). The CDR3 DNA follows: TGTGCCAGCAGCTTAGTTGGCGGGGGGCTAGATACGCAGTATTTT. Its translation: CASSLVGGGLDTQYF.

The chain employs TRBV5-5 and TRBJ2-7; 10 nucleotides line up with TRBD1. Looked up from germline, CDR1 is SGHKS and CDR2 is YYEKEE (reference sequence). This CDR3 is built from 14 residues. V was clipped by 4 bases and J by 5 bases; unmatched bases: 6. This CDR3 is CASSIGTGVHEQYF. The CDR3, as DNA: TGTGCCAGCAGCATCGGGACAGGGGTGCACGAGCAGTACTTC.

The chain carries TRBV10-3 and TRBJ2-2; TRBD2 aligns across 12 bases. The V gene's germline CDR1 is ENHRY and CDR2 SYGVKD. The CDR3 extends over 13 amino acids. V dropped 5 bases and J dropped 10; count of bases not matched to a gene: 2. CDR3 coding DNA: TGTGCCATCAGTCGGACTAGCGGGGAGGAGCTGTTTTTT. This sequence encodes CAISRTSGEELFF.

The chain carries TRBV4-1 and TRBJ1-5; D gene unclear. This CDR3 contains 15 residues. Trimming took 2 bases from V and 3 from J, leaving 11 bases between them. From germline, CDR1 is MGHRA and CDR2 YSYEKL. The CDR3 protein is CASSQLQAYNQPQHF. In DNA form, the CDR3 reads TGCGCCAGCAGCCAATTGCAGGCCTACAATCAGCCCCAGCATTTT.

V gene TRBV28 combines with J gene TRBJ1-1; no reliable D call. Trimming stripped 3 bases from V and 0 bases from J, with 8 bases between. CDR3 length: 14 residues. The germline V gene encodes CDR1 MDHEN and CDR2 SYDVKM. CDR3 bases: TGTGCCAGCAGTTTGGGCACATTGAACACTGAAGCTTTCTTT. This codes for CASSLGTLNTEAFF.

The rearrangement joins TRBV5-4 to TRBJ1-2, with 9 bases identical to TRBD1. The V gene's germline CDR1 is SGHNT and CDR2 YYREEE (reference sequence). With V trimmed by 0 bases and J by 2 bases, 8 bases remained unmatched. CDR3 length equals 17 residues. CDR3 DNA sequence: TGTGCCAGCAGCTTGGAGGTCGGGACAGGGCTAAACTATGGCTACACCTTC. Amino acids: CASSLEVGTGLNYGYTF.

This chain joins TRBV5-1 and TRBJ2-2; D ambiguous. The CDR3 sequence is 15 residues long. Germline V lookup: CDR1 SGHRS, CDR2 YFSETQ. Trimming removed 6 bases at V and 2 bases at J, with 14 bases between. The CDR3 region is CASNPLFSNTGELFF. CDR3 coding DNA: TGCGCCAGCAACCCGCTATTTTCAAACACCGGGGAGCTGTTTTTT.

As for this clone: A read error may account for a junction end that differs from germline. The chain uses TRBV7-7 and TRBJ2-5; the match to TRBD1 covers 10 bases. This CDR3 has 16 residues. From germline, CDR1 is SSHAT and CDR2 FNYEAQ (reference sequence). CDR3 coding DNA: TGTGCTAGCAGCTTAGTAGGCGGGACAGGGGAAGAGACCCAGTACTTC. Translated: CASSLVGGTGEETQYF.

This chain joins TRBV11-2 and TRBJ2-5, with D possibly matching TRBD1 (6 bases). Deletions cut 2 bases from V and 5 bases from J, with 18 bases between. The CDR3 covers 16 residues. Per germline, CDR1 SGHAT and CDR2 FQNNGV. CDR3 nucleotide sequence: TGTGCCAGCAGCTTAAGGTCAGGACAGCCCTATGAGACCCAGTACTTC. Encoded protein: CASSLRSGQPYETQYF.

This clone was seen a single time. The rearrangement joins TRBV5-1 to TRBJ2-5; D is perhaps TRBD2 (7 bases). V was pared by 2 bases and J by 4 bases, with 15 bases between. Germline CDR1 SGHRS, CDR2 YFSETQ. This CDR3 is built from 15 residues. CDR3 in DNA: TGCGCCAGCAGCTTCGGGACACGGGGGGCAGAGACCCAGTACTTC. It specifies CASSFGTRGAETQYF.

The CDR3 DNA reads as TGTGCCTGGAGTGCAATCGGACTAGCGGGGAAAGAGACCCAGTACTTC. Protein sequence: CAWSAIGLAGKETQYF. V gene TRBV30 combines with J gene TRBJ2-5, with 12 bases matching TRBD2. V was clipped by 1 base and J by 3 bases; unmatched bases: 6. The CDR3 is 16 residues long. CDR1 is GTSNPN, CDR2 SVGIG, per germline (reference sequence).

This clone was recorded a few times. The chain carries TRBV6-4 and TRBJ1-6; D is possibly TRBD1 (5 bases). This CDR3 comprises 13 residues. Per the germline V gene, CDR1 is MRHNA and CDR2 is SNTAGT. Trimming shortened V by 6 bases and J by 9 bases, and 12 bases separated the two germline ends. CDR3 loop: CASRDTDSSPLHF. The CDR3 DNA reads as TGTGCCAGCAGGGATACCGACAGTTCACCCCTCCACTTT.

The CDR3 is CASSPNLGAGEKLFF. The CDR3 bases are TGTGCCAGCAGCCCAAATCTGGGGGCTGGCGAAAAACTGTTTTTT. The chain uses TRBV14 and TRBJ1-4; D might be TRBD1 (6 bases). V lost 4 bases, J lost 8 bases, and 17 bases lay in between. Germline lookup yields CDR1 SGHDN and CDR2 FVKESK. This CDR3 has 15 residues. Variable domain in full (rest from reference TRBV14 and TRBJ1-4): EAGVTQFPSHSVIEKGQTVTLRCDPISGHDNLYWYRRVMGKEIKFLLHFVKESKQDESGMPNNRFLAERTGGTYSTLKVQPAELEDSGVYFCASSPNLGAGEKLFFGSGTQLSVL.

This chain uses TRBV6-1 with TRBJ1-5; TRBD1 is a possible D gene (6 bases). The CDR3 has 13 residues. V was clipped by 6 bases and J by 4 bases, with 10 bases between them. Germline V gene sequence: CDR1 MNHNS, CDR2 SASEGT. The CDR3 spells CASSTGINQPQHF. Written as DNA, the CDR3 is TGTGCCAGCAGCACAGGGATAAATCAGCCCCAGCATTTT.

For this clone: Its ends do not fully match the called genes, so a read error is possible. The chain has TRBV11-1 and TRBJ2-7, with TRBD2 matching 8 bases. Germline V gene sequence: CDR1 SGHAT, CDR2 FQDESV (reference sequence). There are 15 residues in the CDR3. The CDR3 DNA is TGTGCCGGCAGCCGACCAGCGGGGGTCTCCTACGAGCAGTACTTC. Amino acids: CAGSRPAGVSYEQYF.

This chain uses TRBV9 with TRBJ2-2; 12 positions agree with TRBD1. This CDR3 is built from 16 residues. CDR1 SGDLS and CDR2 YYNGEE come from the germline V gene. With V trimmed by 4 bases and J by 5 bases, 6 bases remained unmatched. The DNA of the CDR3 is TGTGCCAGCAGCCCCTCGGGACAGGGGGCTACCGGGGAGCTGTTTTTT. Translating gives CASSPSGQGATGELFF.

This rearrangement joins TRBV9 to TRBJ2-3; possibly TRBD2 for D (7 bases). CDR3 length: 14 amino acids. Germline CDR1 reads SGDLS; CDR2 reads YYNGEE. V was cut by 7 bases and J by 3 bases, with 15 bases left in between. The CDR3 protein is CASGWGGRTDTQYF. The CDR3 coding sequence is TGTGCCAGCGGGTGGGGGGGCCGGACAGATACGCAGTATTTT. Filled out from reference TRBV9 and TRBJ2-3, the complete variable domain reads DSGVTQTPKHLITATGQRVTLRCSPRSGDLSVYWYQQSLDQGLQFLIQYYNGEERAKGNILERFSAQQFPDLHSELNLSSLELGDSALYFCASGWGGRTDTQYFGPGTRLTVL.

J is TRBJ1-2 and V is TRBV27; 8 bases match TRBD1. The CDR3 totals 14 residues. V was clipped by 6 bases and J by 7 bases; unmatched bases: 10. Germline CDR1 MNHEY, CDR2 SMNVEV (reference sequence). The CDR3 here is CASSYQGAVGGYTF. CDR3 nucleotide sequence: TGTGCCAGCAGCTACCAGGGGGCAGTAGGTGGCTACACCTTC.

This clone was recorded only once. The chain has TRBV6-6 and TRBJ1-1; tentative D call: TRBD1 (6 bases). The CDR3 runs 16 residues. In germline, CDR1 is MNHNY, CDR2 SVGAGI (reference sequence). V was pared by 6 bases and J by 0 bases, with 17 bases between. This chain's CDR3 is CASSGQGLSMNTEAFF. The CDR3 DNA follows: TGTGCCAGCAGCGGGCAGGGGCTATCCATGAACACTGAAGCTTTCTTT.

The CDR3 reads CASLPSGGGIFGIGELFF. CDR3 bases: TGTGCCAGCCTTCCTAGCGGGGGGGGTATCTTCGGGATCGGGGAGCTGTTTTTT. The chain links TRBV2 to TRBJ2-2; 12 bases match TRBD2. Trimming at V came to 8 bases and at J to 7 bases, leaving 17 bases not matched to a gene. CDR3 size: 18 residues. The germline V gene encodes CDR1 SNHLY and CDR2 FYNNEI.